This T cell receptor (beta chain) was identified in a study of blood T cell repertoires in COVID-19. Repertoires were generated with immunoSEQ multiplex PCR, while TCRdb's copy carries only in-frame clones and drops some. This table has about 71,000 clones, around 76% appearing once. Deletions cut 1 base from V and 3 bases from J, with 13 bases between. This CDR3 contains 15 residues. Germline assignment: CDR1 GTSNPN and CDR2 SVGIG (reference sequence). This sequence joins TRBV30 and TRBJ1-5; D is undetermined. Sequencing was performed on peripheral blood. The TCR originated in a woman of 80 years or more with active or convalescent COVID-19. CDR3 sequence (DNA): TGTGCCTGGAGTGCCCCCGGACTGTTCAATCAGCCCCAGCATTTT. This gives the protein CAWSAPGLFNQPQHF. Supplemented by reference TRBV30 and TRBJ1-5, the full variable domain reads SQTIHQWPATLVQPVGSPLSLECTVEGTSNPNLYWYRQAAGRGLQLLFYSVGIGQISSEVPQNLSASRPQDRQFILSSKKLLLSDSGFYLCAWSAPGLFNQPQHFGDGTRLSIL.